Included here is one T cell receptor beta chain sequence, with context. This entry is derived from a study of blood T cell repertoires in COVID-19. Study-level information: Acute and convalescent COVID-19 samples came from the United States, Italy and Spain. In each case, the material was cDNA or gDNA derived from T cells, B-cell-depleted T cells, or PBMCs.

Clinical history reported by participants formed the basis on which cohorts were assigned. The trim removed 4 bases at V and 4 bases at J, leaving 6 bases unmatched. This CDR3 has 14 residues. Germline lookup yields CDR1 SGHTS and CDR2 YDEGEE. Authors' methods: From reference gene primer amplification, estimates of nucleated cell counts were derived. Clones were read by immunoSEQ multiplex PCR, and TCRdb kept only the in-frame ones, dropping some. The V and J calls and clone size were taken over from that table, and D and trimming were inferred from the DNA. The sample consists of about 240,000 clones, roughly 86% of them appearing once.

V usage is TRBV5-8 and J usage is TRBJ1-2, with 8 bases matching TRBD1. Sequencing input: PBMCs or T cells enriched from blood (not recorded which). This clonotype was sampled from a woman in her thirties or forties with acute COVID-19. The CDR3 region has the DNA TGTGCCAGCAGCGTTAGGACAGGGCTCTATGGCTACACCTTC. Protein: CASSVRTGLYGYTF.